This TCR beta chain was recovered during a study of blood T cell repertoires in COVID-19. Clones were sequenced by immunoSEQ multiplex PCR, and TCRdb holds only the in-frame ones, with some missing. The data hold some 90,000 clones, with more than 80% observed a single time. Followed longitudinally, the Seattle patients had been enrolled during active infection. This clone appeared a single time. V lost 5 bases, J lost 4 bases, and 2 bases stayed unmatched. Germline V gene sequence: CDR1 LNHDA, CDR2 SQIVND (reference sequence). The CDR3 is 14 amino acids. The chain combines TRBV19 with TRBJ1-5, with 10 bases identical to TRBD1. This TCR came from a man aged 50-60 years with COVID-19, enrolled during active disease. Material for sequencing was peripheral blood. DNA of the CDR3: TGTGCCAGTAGTGGACAGGGGGGTAATCAGCCCCAGCATTTT. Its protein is CASSGQGGNQPQHF.